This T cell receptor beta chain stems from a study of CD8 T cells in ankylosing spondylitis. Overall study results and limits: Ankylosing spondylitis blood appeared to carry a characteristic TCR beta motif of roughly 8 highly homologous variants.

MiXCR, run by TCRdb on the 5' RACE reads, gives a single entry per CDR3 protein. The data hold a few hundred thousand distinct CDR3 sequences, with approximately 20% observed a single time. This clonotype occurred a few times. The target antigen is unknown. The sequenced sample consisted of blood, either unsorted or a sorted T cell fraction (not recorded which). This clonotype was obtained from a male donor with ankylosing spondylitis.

In nucleotides, the CDR3 is TGTGCCAGCAGCCGGGACAGGGGGAACATGAACACTGAAGCTTTCTTT. Amino acid sequence: CASSRDRGNMNTEAFF. The rearrangement links TRBV3-1 to TRBJ1-1; the match to TRBD1 covers 11 bases. Per germline, CDR1 LGHDT and CDR2 YNNKEL (reference sequence). CDR3 length equals 16 residues. V shed 4 bases and J 0 bases; nucleotides not matched to a gene: 4.